This TCR beta chain was identified during a study of human T cells and chemical hapten exposure. The wider study: 2% DPC applied to an approximately 2 cm by approximately 2 cm arm area sensitized donors. Whole-study findings and limits: The study found expanded TCRs formed significantly more large CDR3 similarity clusters than controls.

The CDR3 extends over 12 amino acids. The germline V gene has CDR1 SQVTM and CDR2 ANQGSEA. V lost 7 bases, J lost 8 bases, and 15 bases lay in between. Original methodology: The median was about 100,000 TCRs per sample, ranging roughly 23,224 to 750,000. TCRdb re-analysed the RACE reads in MiXCR, keeping a single row per CDR3 protein. The V and J calls and clone size are TCRdb's, not the authors'. The sample includes under 450,000 distinct CDR3 sequences, around 6% of them seen just once. This clonotype has a count of ten or more. Its matching antigen is unknown. This sample's time point: patch test 2, 6 weeks after DPC sensitization. The sample's treatment: therapeutic diphenylcyclopropenone sensitization with weekly scalp DPC.

V and J are TRBV29-1 and TRBJ2-1; D remains unclear. This material consisted of whole blood, taken in connection with sensitization to the hapten diphenylcyclopropenone (DPC). The origin of this receptor is a woman between 18 and 29 years old with alopecia areata. Some clones in this sample may be carry-over from other donors' samples. For the CDR3, the DNA is TGCAGCGCCAAAGCTGGGGTCGATGAGCAGTTCTTC. It translates to CSAKAGVDEQFF.